One sample yielded the 6 T cell receptor beta chains listed below, sequenced in a study of long-term antiretroviral therapy in people with HIV. Version v3.0 of the immunoSEQ assay was performed at survey level. The repertoire was sequenced with immunoSEQ multiplex PCR; TCRdb's copy has only in-frame clones and lacks some. The table includes some 13,000 clones, 83% detected once. Sequenced material: unsorted PBMCs, taken 3.4 years after starting antiretroviral therapy. These receptors were obtained from a man aged 35-49 years with HIV.

The chain has TRBV4-1 and TRBJ2-2; D is uncertain. This CDR3 has 14 residues. V was cut by 3 bases and J by 1 base, with 6 bases left in between. Per germline, CDR1 MGHRA and CDR2 YSYEKL. The CDR3 spells CASSHNKNTGELFF. The CDR3 region has the DNA TGCGCCAGCAGCCATAACAAGAACACCGGGGAGCTGTTTTTT.

This clone has just a few counts. The V gene is TRBV7-9, the J gene TRBJ2-3, with 10 bases fitting TRBD2. After removal of 5 bases from V and 5 bases from J, the junction contained 7 bases not matched to a gene. Germline V gene data show CDR1 as SEHNR and CDR2 as FQNEAQ (reference sequence). The CDR3 extends over 15 amino acids. CDR3: CASSKREGPGDTQYF. For the CDR3, the DNA is TGTGCCAGCAGCAAGCGGGAGGGCCCGGGAGATACGCAGTATTTT.

V gene TRBV7-8 combines with J gene TRBJ2-5; 11 positions agree with TRBD1. The CDR3 sequence is 16 residues long. The germline V gene has CDR1 SGHVS and CDR2 FQNEAQ. Unmatched junction bases numbered 4, after V lost 0 bases and J lost 4 bases. CDR3 nucleotides: TGTGCCAGCAGCTTAGCATTGGACAGGGGGCGAGAGACCCAGTACTTC. As protein: CASSLALDRGRETQYF.

The chain recombines TRBV28 with TRBJ1-2, with D possibly TRBD1 on 6 matching bases. Germline values: CDR1 MDHEN, CDR2 SYDVKM. The CDR3 length is 17 residues. The ends were cut back, 5 bases at V and 4 bases at J, with 23 bases in the middle. The CDR3 bases are TGTGCCAGCAGTCCTAACGAGGGGGGGCGCCGGGGCTATGGCTACACCTTC. Its protein product is CASSPNEGGRRGYGYTF.

V usage is TRBV11-2 and J usage is TRBJ2-5; TRBD2 matches 7 bases. The CDR3 has 15 amino acids. The J segment lost 1 base and the V segment lost 4 bases, leaving 6 bases of the junction unmatched. Germline values: CDR1 SGHAT, CDR2 FQNNGV. The CDR3 DNA follows: TGTGCCAGCAGCTATCTAGCGGTCGGCCAAGAGACCCAGTACTTC. Amino acids: CASSYLAVGQETQYF.

This chain links TRBV28 with TRBJ1-2; the D gene is possibly TRBD1 (6 bases). Trimming took 5 bases from V and 0 from J, leaving 10 bases between them. The length of the CDR3 is 14 residues. The germline V gene encodes CDR1 MDHEN and CDR2 SYDVKM. DNA of the CDR3: TGTGCCAGCAGTAGCGGACAGTCTAACTATGGCTACACCTTC. Its protein product is CASSSGQSNYGYTF.